These T cell receptor beta chains were read from a single sample in a study of T cells in Graves' hyperthyroidism and ophthalmopathy. TCRdb independently ran MiXCR on the multiplex PCR reads; one entry per CDR3 protein. The sample includes 650,000 to 700,000 distinct CDR3 sequences, approximately 15% of them seen just once. Source material: blood. These receptors came from a man aged 45-65 years with Graves' hyperthyroidism. Both conserved end residues are part of each CDR3. D genes are given only for firm matches. Expanded clones are given a class, and other clones once, few, many or no size at all.

d_call clone_size j_call v_call cdr3_nt cdr3_aa
TRBD2 . TRBJ2-1 TRBV10-3 TGTGCCATCATGACTAGCGGGAGTGATGAGCAGTTCTTC CAIMTSGSDEQFF
. few TRBJ1-1 TRBV10-1 TGCGCCAGCAGGGCAGGACTAGGGACTGAAGCTTTCTTT CASRAGLGTEAFF
. . TRBJ2-1 TRBV29-1 TGCAGCGTTGAAATTTATGAGCAGTTCTTC CSVEIYEQFF
. many TRBJ2-7 TRBV11-2 TGTGCCAGCAGCCCAGACCCGAGGACCGAGCAGTACTTC CASSPDPRTEQYF
. many TRBJ1-1 TRBV28 TGTGCCAGCAGTTTGGGGAAGACTTCCTGGAACACTGAAGCTTTCTTT CASSLGKTSWNTEAFF
. few TRBJ2-1 TRBV7-8 TGTGCCAGCAGCTTAGGCAGGGGTAACAATGAGCAGTTCTTC CASSLGRGNNEQFF
. many TRBJ2-1 TRBV25-1 TGTGCCAGCAGTGAGAACCTGGACTGGGTGAATGAGCAGTTCTTC CASSENLDWVNEQFF
TRBD1 many TRBJ2-7 TRBV5-6 TGTGCCAGCAGCTTGAATAACAGGGGAACCTACGAGCAGTACTTC CASSLNNRGTYEQYF
TRBD2 . TRBJ2-7 TRBV4-3 TGCGCCAGCAGCCAAGATTGGACTAGCGAGGTGACAGAGCAGTACTTC CASSQDWTSEVTEQYF
. many TRBJ1-6 TRBV2 TGTGCCAGCAGTCTCCCCCCAACACCCCTCCACTTT CASSLPPTPLHF
. many TRBJ2-4 TRBV2 TGTGCCAGCAGTGCTTCCGGACTACAAAACATTCAGTACTTC CASSASGLQNIQYF
TRBD2 many TRBJ2-7 TRBV5-1 TGCGCCAGCAGCCCCGGACTAGCGGGGTACTACGAGCAGTACTTC CASSPGLAGYYEQYF
. . TRBJ2-2 TRBV10-3 TGTGCCATCAAGGAGAACACCGGGGAGCTGTTTTTT CAIKENTGELFF
. . TRBJ2-7 TRBV4-1 TGCGCCAGCAGCCAAGAGCCGACAGAAGGGGGGTCCTACGAGCAGTACTTC CASSQEPTEGGSYEQYF
. many TRBJ1-2 TRBV27 TGTGCCAGCAGTTTATCCGCCCCGACAGGCTTCTATGGCTACACCTTC CASSLSAPTGFYGYTF
. few TRBJ1-2 TRBV3-1 TGTGCCAGCAGCCAAGTCCCTGACGGGTTAGGAGGCTACACCTTC CASSQVPDGLGGYTF
TRBD2 many TRBJ2-7 TRBV9 TGTGCCAGCAGCGTAGCGGCTAGCGGGAGGGCCGAGCAGTACTTC CASSVAASGRAEQYF